This is a list of T cell receptor beta chains from one sample in a study of blood T cells in healthy people across ages. TCRdb itself ran the 5' RACE reads through MiXCR, one entry per CDR3 protein. The sample has 1.5 million to 2 million distinct CDR3 sequences; 39% are singletons. The sample taken for sequencing was blood. These receptor sequences come from a human donor in good health. Both conserved end residues are part of each CDR3. Fields, in order: J gene, V gene, clone size, CDR3 length, D gene, CDR3 DNA, CDR3 protein. D genes are given only for firm matches. Rows may omit the clone size; those that give it use once, few, many or a size class.

j_call: TRBJ2-7
v_call: TRBV7-9
clone_size: NA
cdr3_length: 15
d_call: TRBD1
cdr3_nt: TGTGCCAGCAGCGATCCGGGACAGGTATCCTACGAGCAGTACTTC
cdr3_aa: CASSDPGQVSYEQYF

j_call: TRBJ1-6
v_call: TRBV6-5
clone_size: few
cdr3_length: 16
d_call: NA
cdr3_nt: TGTGCCAGCAGTTACTCGATTCTGTCCCGAAATTCACCCCTCCACTTT
cdr3_aa: CASSYSILSRNSPLHF

j_call: TRBJ2-1
v_call: TRBV5-6
clone_size: NA
cdr3_length: 15
d_call: NA
cdr3_nt: TGTGCCAGCAGCTTTTCTCAACGGGGCTGGAATGAGCAGTTCTTC
cdr3_aa: CASSFSQRGWNEQFF

j_call: TRBJ1-2
v_call: TRBV6-2/TRBV6-3
clone_size: once
cdr3_length: 16
d_call: TRBD1
cdr3_nt: TGTGCCAGCAGTTCACCGGGACAGCTTCCTAACTATGGCTACACCTTC
cdr3_aa: CASSSPGQLPNYGYTF

j_call: TRBJ2-7
v_call: TRBV7-6
clone_size: few
cdr3_length: 14
d_call: NA
cdr3_nt: TGTGCCAGCAGCTTAGAGGCGGGTTTGGACGAGCAGTACTTC
cdr3_aa: CASSLEAGLDEQYF

j_call: TRBJ2-7
v_call: TRBV4-2
clone_size: NA
cdr3_length: 14
d_call: TRBD1
cdr3_nt: TGTGCCAGCAGCCAAGGGGACAGGTTTTACGAGCAGTACTTC
cdr3_aa: CASSQGDRFYEQYF

j_call: TRBJ2-3
v_call: TRBV11-2
clone_size: few
cdr3_length: 15
d_call: NA
cdr3_nt: TGTGCCAGCAGCTCCCTAGGTGGGGGCACAGATACGCAGTATTTT
cdr3_aa: CASSSLGGGTDTQYF

j_call: TRBJ2-3
v_call: TRBV7-2
clone_size: few
cdr3_length: 14
d_call: NA
cdr3_nt: TGTGCCAGCAGCATCACTAAAGGACGAGATACGCAGTATTTT
cdr3_aa: CASSITKGRDTQYF

j_call: TRBJ1-2
v_call: TRBV7-2
clone_size: few
cdr3_length: 13
d_call: NA
cdr3_nt: TGCGCCAGCAGCTTACGACAGACCTATGGCTACACCTTC
cdr3_aa: CASSLRQTYGYTF

j_call: TRBJ1-6
v_call: TRBV6-1
clone_size: few
cdr3_length: 15
d_call: TRBD1
cdr3_nt: TGTGCCAGCAGTGAAGATGGGACAGGGGGATCACCCCTCCACTTT
cdr3_aa: CASSEDGTGGSPLHF

j_call: TRBJ2-7
v_call: TRBV6-2/TRBV6-3
clone_size: NA
cdr3_length: 15
d_call: NA
cdr3_nt: TGTGCCAGCAGTTACTCTCGGGCGAGCTCCTACGAGCAGTACTTC
cdr3_aa: CASSYSRASSYEQYF

j_call: TRBJ2-5
v_call: TRBV12-3/TRBV12-4
clone_size: NA
cdr3_length: 14
d_call: NA
cdr3_nt: TGTGCCAGCAGCCTCGTCAAGCCGGGGGAGACCCAGTACTTC
cdr3_aa: CASSLVKPGETQYF

j_call: TRBJ2-1
v_call: TRBV4-2
clone_size: NA
cdr3_length: 16
d_call: NA
cdr3_nt: TGTGCCAGCAGCCTACCGGCCGGAGGGGACTACAATGAGCAGTTCTTC
cdr3_aa: CASSLPAGGDYNEQFF

j_call: TRBJ1-2
v_call: TRBV12-3/TRBV12-4
clone_size: NA
cdr3_length: 13
d_call: NA
cdr3_nt: TGTGCCAGCAGTTTGTTTCGAATCGGGGGGTACACCTTC
cdr3_aa: CASSLFRIGGYTF

j_call: TRBJ1-1
v_call: TRBV6-2/TRBV6-3
clone_size: NA
cdr3_length: 12
d_call: TRBD1
cdr3_nt: TGTGCCAGCAGTTTCTGGGACAGGGCGGCTTTCTTT
cdr3_aa: CASSFWDRAAFF

j_call: TRBJ2-3
v_call: TRBV4-1
clone_size: NA
cdr3_length: 13
d_call: NA
cdr3_nt: TGCGCCAGCAGCCGCGACATTGGAGGTACGCAGTATTTT
cdr3_aa: CASSRDIGGTQYF

j_call: TRBJ1-1
v_call: TRBV6-2/TRBV6-3
clone_size: NA
cdr3_length: 14
d_call: TRBD1
cdr3_nt: TGTGCCAGCAGGGGCGGACAGGGGCCAGGTGAAGCTTTCTTT
cdr3_aa: CASRGGQGPGEAFF

j_call: TRBJ2-7
v_call: TRBV6-6
clone_size: NA
cdr3_length: 16
d_call: NA
cdr3_nt: TGTGCCAGCAGTTATGGGCAGAGTTTGAGCTCCTACGAGCAGTACTTC
cdr3_aa: CASSYGQSLSSYEQYF

j_call: TRBJ2-7
v_call: TRBV6-6
clone_size: NA
cdr3_length: 15
d_call: TRBD1
cdr3_nt: TGTGCCAGCAGTTACGTGATGGACAGGGCGTACGAGCAGTACTTC
cdr3_aa: CASSYVMDRAYEQYF

j_call: TRBJ2-7
v_call: TRBV11-2
clone_size: NA
cdr3_length: 17
d_call: TRBD2
cdr3_nt: TGTGCCAGCAGCTTAACGGGCGGGGGGCTTACCTACAATGAGCAGTACTTC
cdr3_aa: CASSLTGGGLTYNEQYF

j_call: TRBJ1-4
v_call: TRBV6-1
clone_size: NA
cdr3_length: 18
d_call: NA
cdr3_nt: TGTGCCAGCAGTGAAATCTTGGATGGATTTGCAACTAATGAAAAACTGTTTTTT
cdr3_aa: CASSEILDGFATNEKLFF

j_call: TRBJ2-1
v_call: TRBV10-3
clone_size: few
cdr3_length: 14
d_call: NA
cdr3_nt: TGTGCCATCCAAGCCCACAACGACAGGAATGAGCAGTTCTTC
cdr3_aa: CAIQAHNDRNEQFF

j_call: TRBJ2-7
v_call: TRBV20-1
clone_size: few
cdr3_length: 16
d_call: TRBD1
cdr3_nt: TGCAGTGCTAGAGATGGGGAAGGACAGGGGGCCTACGAGCAGTACTTC
cdr3_aa: CSARDGEGQGAYEQYF

j_call: TRBJ2-1
v_call: TRBV20-1
clone_size: NA
cdr3_length: 16
d_call: NA
cdr3_nt: TGCAGTGCCCGGGGACCGGGCCTGGGCCCCTACAATGAGCAGTTCTTC
cdr3_aa: CSARGPGLGPYNEQFF

j_call: TRBJ1-2
v_call: TRBV3-1
clone_size: NA
cdr3_length: 17
d_call: TRBD1
cdr3_nt: TGTGCCAGCAGCCAAGACGACAGGGAGTCATATAACTATGGCTACACCTTC
cdr3_aa: CASSQDDRESYNYGYTF

j_call: TRBJ2-2
v_call: TRBV27
clone_size: NA
cdr3_length: 16
d_call: TRBD1
cdr3_nt: TGTGCCAGCAGTATCCAGACAGGGTGGAGCACCGGGGAGCTGTTTTTT
cdr3_aa: CASSIQTGWSTGELFF

j_call: TRBJ2-7
v_call: TRBV20-1
clone_size: NA
cdr3_length: 11
d_call: TRBD2
cdr3_nt: TGCAGTGCTCGGGTTGCGGGGGAGCAGCACTTC
cdr3_aa: CSARVAGEQHF

j_call: TRBJ1-2
v_call: TRBV12-3/TRBV12-4
clone_size: NA
cdr3_length: 12
d_call: TRBD1
cdr3_nt: TGTGCCAGCAGTTTGGGCAGGGGGTCGTACACCTTC
cdr3_aa: CASSLGRGSYTF

j_call: TRBJ2-4
v_call: TRBV2
clone_size: NA
cdr3_length: 14
d_call: NA
cdr3_nt: TGTGCCAGCACCGCCTCCCCAGGGGACGGCATTCAGTACTTC
cdr3_aa: CASTASPGDGIQYF

j_call: TRBJ1-5
v_call: TRBV4-1
clone_size: many
cdr3_length: 14
d_call: NA
cdr3_nt: TGTGCCAGCAGCCCTGGATATAGCAATCAGCCCCAGCATTTT
cdr3_aa: CASSPGYSNQPQHF

j_call: TRBJ1-4
v_call: TRBV7-2
clone_size: NA
cdr3_length: 15
d_call: NA
cdr3_nt: TGTGCCAGCAGTTGGGCGGGGACCCAGGGAGAAAAACTGTTTTTT
cdr3_aa: CASSWAGTQGEKLFF

j_call: TRBJ1-2
v_call: TRBV24-1
clone_size: few
cdr3_length: 15
d_call: NA
cdr3_nt: TGTGCCACCAGTATAACTGGACAGACACCTGCGGGCTACACCTTC
cdr3_aa: CATSITGQTPAGYTF

j_call: TRBJ2-5
v_call: TRBV7-6
clone_size: once
cdr3_length: 15
d_call: NA
cdr3_nt: TGTGCCAGCAGCTTAGTATCGGGGGCCTACAATGAGCAGTACTTC
cdr3_aa: CASSLVSGAYNEQYF

j_call: TRBJ2-5
v_call: TRBV15
clone_size: NA
cdr3_length: 11
d_call: NA
cdr3_nt: TGTGCCACGAAGTATCAAGAGACCCAGTACTTC
cdr3_aa: CATKYQETQYF

j_call: TRBJ2-3
v_call: TRBV20-1
clone_size: NA
cdr3_length: 13
d_call: NA
cdr3_nt: TGCAGTGCTATATCAGGGCTCACAGATACGCAGTATTTT
cdr3_aa: CSAISGLTDTQYF

j_call: TRBJ2-1
v_call: TRBV12-5
clone_size: NA
cdr3_length: 14
d_call: TRBD2
cdr3_nt: TGTGCTAGTGCCTGGACTAGCGGATACAATGAGCAGTTCTTC
cdr3_aa: CASAWTSGYNEQFF

j_call: TRBJ1-1
v_call: TRBV4-1
clone_size: NA
cdr3_length: 15
d_call: NA
cdr3_nt: TGCGCCAGCAGCCAAACACATACCATGAACACTGAAGCTTTCTTT
cdr3_aa: CASSQTHTMNTEAFF

j_call: TRBJ2-5
v_call: TRBV5-5
clone_size: NA
cdr3_length: 14
d_call: NA
cdr3_nt: TGTGCCAGCAGCTTGGCCAACATCCAAGAGACCCAGTACTTC
cdr3_aa: CASSLANIQETQYF

j_call: TRBJ2-4
v_call: TRBV7-9
clone_size: NA
cdr3_length: 14
d_call: TRBD2
cdr3_nt: TGTGCCAGCAGCCCCCCTAGCGGGAAAAACATTCAGTACTTC
cdr3_aa: CASSPPSGKNIQYF

j_call: TRBJ1-6
v_call: TRBV27
clone_size: few
cdr3_length: 14
d_call: TRBD1
cdr3_nt: TGTGCCGGCAGTTTAGGGACAGGGGTTTCACCCCTCCACTTT
cdr3_aa: CAGSLGTGVSPLHF

j_call: TRBJ2-7
v_call: TRBV5-1
clone_size: few
cdr3_length: 14
d_call: NA
cdr3_nt: TGCGCCAGCAGCGTAACGGGGGTAGTCGACGAGCAGTACTTC
cdr3_aa: CASSVTGVVDEQYF

j_call: TRBJ2-5
v_call: TRBV12-3/TRBV12-4
clone_size: NA
cdr3_length: 15
d_call: NA
cdr3_nt: TGTGCCAGCAGTTTAATGACGGGTTCCCAAGAGACCCAGTACTTC
cdr3_aa: CASSLMTGSQETQYF

j_call: TRBJ2-1
v_call: TRBV20-1
clone_size: NA
cdr3_length: 14
d_call: TRBD2
cdr3_nt: TGCAGTTCCCCCGGGACTAGCTCCTACAATGAGCAGTTCTTC
cdr3_aa: CSSPGTSSYNEQFF

j_call: TRBJ2-1
v_call: TRBV7-3
clone_size: many
cdr3_length: 16
d_call: NA
cdr3_nt: TGTGCCAGCAGCTTAACGTATCAGTTCTCCTACAATGAGCAGTTCTTC
cdr3_aa: CASSLTYQFSYNEQFF

j_call: TRBJ1-1
v_call: TRBV7-9
clone_size: NA
cdr3_length: 14
d_call: NA
cdr3_nt: TGTGCCAGCAGCCCTTTCGCGGAAGGGGCTGAAGCTTTCTTT
cdr3_aa: CASSPFAEGAEAFF